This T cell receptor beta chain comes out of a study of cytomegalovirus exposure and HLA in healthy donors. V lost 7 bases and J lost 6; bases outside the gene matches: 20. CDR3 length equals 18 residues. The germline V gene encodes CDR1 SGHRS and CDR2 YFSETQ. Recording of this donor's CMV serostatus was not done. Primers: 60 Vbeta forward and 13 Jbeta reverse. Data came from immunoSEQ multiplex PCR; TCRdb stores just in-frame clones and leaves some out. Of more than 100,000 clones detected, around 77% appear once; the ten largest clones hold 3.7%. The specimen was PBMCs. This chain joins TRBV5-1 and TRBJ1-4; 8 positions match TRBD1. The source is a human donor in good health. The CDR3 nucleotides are TGCGCCAGCTCCCAACGTCCGCGGACAGGGCTTTCGCATGAAAAACTGTTTTTT. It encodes CASSQRPRTGLSHEKLFF.